These 8 T cell receptor beta chains came from one sample sequenced in a study of regulatory T cells in long-lasting Graves disease. Time point here: persistent/refractory GD, antithyroid drugs over 5 years with positive TRAb. The TCR library was made from RNA extracted from PBMCs. For TCR beta, libraries came from iRepertoire HTBI primers and Arm-PCR of CDR3 regions. TCRdb re-called the multiplex PCR reads with MiXCR, one entry per CDR3 protein. This table holds about 660,000 distinct CDR3 sequences, about 30% found once. Sequenced material: peripheral blood mononuclear cells (PBMCs), taken when the disease was refractory, from a patient treated with antithyroid drugs. Receptors were obtained from a female donor with Graves disease.

This clonotype has at least ten counts. The CDR3 sequence: CASSWTSGSEQYF. The CDR3, as DNA: TGTGCCAGCAGCTGGACTAGCGGGAGCGAGCAGTACTTC. The chain couples TRBV11-2 to TRBJ2-7; TRBD2 matches 13 bases. V shed 4 bases, J shed 6 bases, and the junction held 0 bases outside the gene matches. The CDR3 sequence is 13 residues long. Looked up from germline, CDR1 is SGHAT and CDR2 is FQNNGV.

This chain links TRBV7-6 with TRBJ1-2; 8 positions agree with TRBD1. Germline V gene data show CDR1 as SGHVS and CDR2 as FNYEAQ. The CDR3 has 14 residues. V lost 5 bases to trimming and J lost 12 bases; unmatched junction nucleotides: 14. Here the CDR3 reads CASSPGQGGGGHTF. The CDR3 DNA reads TGTGCCAGCAGCCCCGGACAGGGCGGAGGGGGCCACACCTTC.

The chain joins TRBV7-9 to TRBJ2-5; 7 bases map to TRBD1. Germline V gives CDR1 SEHNR, CDR2 FQNEAQ (reference sequence). The V and J ends lost 5 bases and 5 bases, in that order; junction bases with no gene match: 11. The CDR3 consists of 15 residues. Here the CDR3 reads CASSVKTGYIETQYF. CDR3 sequence (DNA): TGTGCCAGCAGCGTTAAGACAGGGTATATCGAGACCCAGTACTTC. The variable domain in full, with the rest retrieved from reference TRBV7-9 and TRBJ2-5, is DTGVSQNPRHKITKRGQNVTFRCDPISEHNRLYWYRQTLGQGPEFLTYFQNEAQLEKSRLLSDRFSAERPKGSFSTLEIQRTEQGDSAMYLCASSVKTGYIETQYFGPGTRLLVL.

The V gene is TRBV7-2, the J gene TRBJ2-5; D is unresolved. The ends were cut back, 4 bases at V and 9 bases at J, with 21 bases in the middle. CDR1 and CDR2 (germline): SGHTA, FQGNSA. The CDR3 contains 15 residues. Here the CDR3 reads CASSYYPASPWAQYF. CDR3 bases: TGTGCCAGCAGCTACTACCCGGCAAGTCCCTGGGCCCAGTACTTC.

This chain joins TRBV10-2 and TRBJ1-1, with TRBD1 matching over 7 bases. This CDR3 has 17 amino acids. J lost 0 bases, V lost 6 bases, and 13 bases had no gene match. CDR1 WSHSY and CDR2 SAAADI come from the germline V gene. The CDR3, as DNA: TGCGCCAGCAGCAGGAAATCAGGGGGGACTATGAACACTGAAGCTTTCTTT. This codes for CASSRKSGGTMNTEAFF.

The V and J genes are TRBV18 and TRBJ1-5; unclear D gene. This CDR3 is 14 amino acids long. V dropped 3 bases and J dropped 2 bases, with 8 bases sitting between them. CDR1 and CDR2 (germline): KGHSH, LQKENI. Here the CDR3 reads CASSPSQGNQPQHF. The CDR3 DNA sequence: TGTGCCAGCTCACCTTCACAAGGCAATCAGCCCCAGCATTTT. The variable domain in full, completed from reference TRBV18 and TRBJ1-5, reads NAGVMQNPRHLVRRRGQEARLRCSPMKGHSHVYWYRQLPEEGLKFMVYLQKENIIDESGMPKERFSAEFPKEGPSILRIQQVVRGDSAAYFCASSPSQGNQPQHFGDGTRLSIL.

In this sample, this clonotype turned up many times. The gene calls are TRBV6-1 and TRBJ1-2; D perhaps matches TRBD1 (6 bases). The V gene's germline CDR1 is MNHNS and CDR2 SASEGT. Trimming left V 9 bases short and J 4 bases short, with 18 bases between. This CDR3 spans 14 amino acids. CDR3 sequence reads: CASTVGGGGYGYTF. The CDR3 bases are TGTGCCAGTACGGTCGGGGGCGGGGGCTATGGCTACACCTTC.

This clonotype was observed many times. In DNA form, the CDR3 reads TGTGCCAGCAGTTTGCAGGGGGCGCGATTCGACTATGGCTACACCTTC. Protein: CASSLQGARFDYGYTF. This rearrangement joins TRBV28 to TRBJ1-2, with 8 bases that match TRBD1. Trimming removed 3 bases from V and 3 bases from J; junction bases left unmatched: 9. CDR1 MDHEN and CDR2 SYDVKM come from the germline V gene. The CDR3 is 16 amino acids.